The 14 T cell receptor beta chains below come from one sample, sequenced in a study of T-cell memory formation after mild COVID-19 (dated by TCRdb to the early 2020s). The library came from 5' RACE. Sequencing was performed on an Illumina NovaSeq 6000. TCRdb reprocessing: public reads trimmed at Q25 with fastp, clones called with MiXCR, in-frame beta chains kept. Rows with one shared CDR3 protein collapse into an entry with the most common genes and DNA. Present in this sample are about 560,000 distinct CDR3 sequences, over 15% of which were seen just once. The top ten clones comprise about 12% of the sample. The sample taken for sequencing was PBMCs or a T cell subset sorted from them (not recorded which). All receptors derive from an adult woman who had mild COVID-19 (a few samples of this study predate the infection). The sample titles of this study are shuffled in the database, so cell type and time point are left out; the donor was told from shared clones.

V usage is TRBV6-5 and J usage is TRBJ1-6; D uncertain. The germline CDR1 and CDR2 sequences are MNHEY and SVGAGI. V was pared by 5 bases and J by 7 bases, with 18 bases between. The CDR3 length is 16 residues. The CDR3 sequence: CASSPRAELRNSPLHF. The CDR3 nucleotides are TGTGCCAGCAGTCCCCGGGCCGAATTAAGGAATTCACCCCTCCACTTT.

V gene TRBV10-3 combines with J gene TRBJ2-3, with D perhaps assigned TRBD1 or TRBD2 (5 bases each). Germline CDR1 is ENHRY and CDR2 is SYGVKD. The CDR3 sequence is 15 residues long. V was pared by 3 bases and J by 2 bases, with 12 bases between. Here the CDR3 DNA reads TGTGCCATCAGTGATAGGGGACCAGCCACAGATACGCAGTATTTT. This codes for CAISDRGPATDTQYF.

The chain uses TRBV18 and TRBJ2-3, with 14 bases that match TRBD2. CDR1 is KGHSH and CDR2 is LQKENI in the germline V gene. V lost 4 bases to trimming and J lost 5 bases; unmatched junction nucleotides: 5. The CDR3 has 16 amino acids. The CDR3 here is CASSRTGTSGRDTQYF. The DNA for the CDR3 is TGTGCCAGCTCACGTACTGGGACTAGCGGGAGAGATACGCAGTATTTT.

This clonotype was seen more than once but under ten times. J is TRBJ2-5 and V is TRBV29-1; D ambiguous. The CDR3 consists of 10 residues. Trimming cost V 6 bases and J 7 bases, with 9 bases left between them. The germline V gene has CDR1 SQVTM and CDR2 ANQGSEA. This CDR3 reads CSVLLGTQYF. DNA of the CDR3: TGCAGCGTCCTCCTGGGGACCCAGTACTTC. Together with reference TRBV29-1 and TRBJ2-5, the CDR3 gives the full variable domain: SAVISQKPSRDICQRGTSLTIQCQVDSQVTMMFWYRQQPGQSLTLIATANQGSEATYESGFVIDKFPISRPNLTFSTLTVSNMSPEDSSIYLCSVLLGTQYFGPGTRLLVL.

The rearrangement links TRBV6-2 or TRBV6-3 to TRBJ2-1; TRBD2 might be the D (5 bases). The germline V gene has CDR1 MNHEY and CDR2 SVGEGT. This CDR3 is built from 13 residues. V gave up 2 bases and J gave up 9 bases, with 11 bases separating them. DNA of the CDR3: TGTGCCAGCAGTTACATCGGGGTCGGTGAGCAGTTCTTC. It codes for CASSYIGVGEQFF.

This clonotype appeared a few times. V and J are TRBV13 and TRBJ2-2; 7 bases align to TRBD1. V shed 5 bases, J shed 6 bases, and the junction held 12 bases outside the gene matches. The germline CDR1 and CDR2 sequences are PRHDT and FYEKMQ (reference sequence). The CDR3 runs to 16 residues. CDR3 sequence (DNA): TGTGCCAGCAGCGCGTACAGGGGTATGATGTCCGGGGAGCTGTTTTTT. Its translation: CASSAYRGMMSGELFF. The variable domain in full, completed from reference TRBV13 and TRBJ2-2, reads AAGVIQSPRHLIKEKRETATLKCYPIPRHDTVYWYQQGPGQDPQFLISFYEKMQSDKGSIPDRFSAQQFSDYHSELNMSSLELGDSALYFCASSAYRGMMSGELFFGEGSRLTVL.

CDR3 protein: CASSPVTGNNEQFF. CDR3 nucleotide sequence: TGTGCCAGCTCACCTGTCACCGGGAACAATGAGCAGTTCTTC. This chain links TRBV18 with TRBJ2-1; maybe TRBD2 (5 bases). CDR1 KGHSH and CDR2 LQKENI come from the germline V gene. The V gene lost 3 bases and the J gene lost 5 bases, with 11 bases spanning the gap. The length of the CDR3 is 14 residues.

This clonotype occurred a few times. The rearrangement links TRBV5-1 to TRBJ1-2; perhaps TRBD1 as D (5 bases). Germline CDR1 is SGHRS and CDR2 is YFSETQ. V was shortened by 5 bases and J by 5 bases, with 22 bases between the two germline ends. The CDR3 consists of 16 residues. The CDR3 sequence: CASSSYAGTENYGYTF. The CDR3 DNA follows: TGCGCCAGCAGTTCTTATGCCGGGACGGAGAATTATGGCTACACCTTC.

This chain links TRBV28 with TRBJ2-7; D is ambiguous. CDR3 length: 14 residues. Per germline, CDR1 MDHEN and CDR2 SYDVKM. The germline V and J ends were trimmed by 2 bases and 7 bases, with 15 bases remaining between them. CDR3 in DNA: TGTGCCAGCAGTTTAAATCCCGCGTGGGAAGAGCAGTACTTC. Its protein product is CASSLNPAWEEQYF.

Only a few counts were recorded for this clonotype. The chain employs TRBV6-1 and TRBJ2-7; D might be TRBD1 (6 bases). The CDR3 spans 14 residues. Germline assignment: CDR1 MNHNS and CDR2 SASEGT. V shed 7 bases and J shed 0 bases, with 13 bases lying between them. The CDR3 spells CASNIQGFSYEQYF. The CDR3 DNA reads TGTGCCAGCAATATACAGGGATTCTCCTACGAGCAGTACTTC.

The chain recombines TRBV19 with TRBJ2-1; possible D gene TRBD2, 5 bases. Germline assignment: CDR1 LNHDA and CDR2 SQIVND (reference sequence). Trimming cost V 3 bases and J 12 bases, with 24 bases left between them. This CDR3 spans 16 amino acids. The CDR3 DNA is TGTGCCAGTAGTATTGGTATGAGGCTATTGGGAGAGGGGCAGTTCTTC. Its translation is CASSIGMRLLGEGQFF. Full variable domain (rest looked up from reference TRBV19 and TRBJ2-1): DGGITQSPKYLFRKEGQNVTLSCEQNLNHDAMYWYRQDPGQGLRLIYYSQIVNDFQKGDIAEGYSVSREKKESFPLTVTSAQKNPTAFYLCASSIGMRLLGEGQFFGPGTRLTVL.

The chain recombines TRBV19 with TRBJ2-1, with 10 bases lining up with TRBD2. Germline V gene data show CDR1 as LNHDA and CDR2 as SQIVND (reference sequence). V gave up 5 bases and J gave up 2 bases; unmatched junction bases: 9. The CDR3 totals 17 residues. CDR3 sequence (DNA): TGTGCCAGTAGTTCTAGCGGGAGAGCGGTAACCTACAATGAGCAGTTCTTC. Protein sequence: CASSSSGRAVTYNEQFF.

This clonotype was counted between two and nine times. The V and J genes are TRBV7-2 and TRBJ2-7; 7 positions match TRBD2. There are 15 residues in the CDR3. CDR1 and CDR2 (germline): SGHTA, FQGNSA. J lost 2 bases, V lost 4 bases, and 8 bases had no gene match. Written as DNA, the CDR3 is TGTGCCAGCAGCTCCTTAGGGAGCGGGACCTACGAGCAGTACTTC. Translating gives CASSSLGSGTYEQYF. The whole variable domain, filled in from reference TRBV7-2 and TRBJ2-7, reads GAGVSQSPSNKVTEKGKDVELRCDPISGHTALYWYRQSLGQGLEFLIYFQGNSAPDKSGLPSDRFSAERTGGSVSTLTIQRTQQEDSAVYLCASSSLGSGTYEQYFGPGTRLTVT.

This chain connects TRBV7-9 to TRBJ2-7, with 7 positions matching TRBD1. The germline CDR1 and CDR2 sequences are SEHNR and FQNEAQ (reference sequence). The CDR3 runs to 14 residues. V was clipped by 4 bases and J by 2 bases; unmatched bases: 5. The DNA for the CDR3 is TGTGCCAGCAGCTCACTCGGGACAGCCTACGAGCAGTACTTC. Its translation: CASSSLGTAYEQYF.